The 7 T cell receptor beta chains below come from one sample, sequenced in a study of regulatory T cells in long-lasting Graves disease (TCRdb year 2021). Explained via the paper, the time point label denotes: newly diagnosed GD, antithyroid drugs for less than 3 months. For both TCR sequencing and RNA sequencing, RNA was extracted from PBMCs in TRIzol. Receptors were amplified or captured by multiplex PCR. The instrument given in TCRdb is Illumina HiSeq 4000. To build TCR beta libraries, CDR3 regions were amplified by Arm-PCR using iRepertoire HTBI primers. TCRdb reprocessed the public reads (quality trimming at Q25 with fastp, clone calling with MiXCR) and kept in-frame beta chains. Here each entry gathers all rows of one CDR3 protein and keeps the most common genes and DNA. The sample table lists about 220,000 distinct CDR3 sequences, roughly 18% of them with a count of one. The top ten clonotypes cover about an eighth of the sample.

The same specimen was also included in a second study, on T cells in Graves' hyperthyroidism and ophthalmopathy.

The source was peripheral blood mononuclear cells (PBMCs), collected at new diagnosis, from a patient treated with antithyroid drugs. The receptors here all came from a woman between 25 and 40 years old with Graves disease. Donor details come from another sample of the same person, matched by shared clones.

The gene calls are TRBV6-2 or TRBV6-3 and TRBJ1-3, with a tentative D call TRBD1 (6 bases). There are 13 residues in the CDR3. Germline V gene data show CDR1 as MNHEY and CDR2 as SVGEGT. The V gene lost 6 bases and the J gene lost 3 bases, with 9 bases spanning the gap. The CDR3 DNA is TGTGCCAGCAGAGGGGGTTATGGAAACACCATATATTTT. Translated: CASRGGYGNTIYF.

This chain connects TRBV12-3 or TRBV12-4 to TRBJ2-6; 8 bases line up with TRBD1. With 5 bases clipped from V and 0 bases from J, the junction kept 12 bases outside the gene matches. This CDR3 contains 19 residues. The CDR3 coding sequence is TGTGCCAGCAGTCCAACGCCTGGGACAGGTCTCTCTGGGGCCAACGTCCTGACTTTC. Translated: CASSPTPGTGLSGANVLTF.

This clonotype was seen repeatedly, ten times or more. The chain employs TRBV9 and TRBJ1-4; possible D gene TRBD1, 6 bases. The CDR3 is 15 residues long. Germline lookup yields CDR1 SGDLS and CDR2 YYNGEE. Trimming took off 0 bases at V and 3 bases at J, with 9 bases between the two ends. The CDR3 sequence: CASSVGGLSNEKLFF. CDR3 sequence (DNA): TGTGCCAGCAGCGTAGGGGGGCTCTCTAATGAAAAACTGTTTTTT.

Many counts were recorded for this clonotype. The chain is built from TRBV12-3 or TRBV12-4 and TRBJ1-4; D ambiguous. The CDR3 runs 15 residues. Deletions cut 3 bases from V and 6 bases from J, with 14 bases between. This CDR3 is CASSLSRNGDEKLFF. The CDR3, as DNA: TGTGCCAGCAGTTTGAGTCGAAACGGGGATGAAAAACTGTTTTTT.

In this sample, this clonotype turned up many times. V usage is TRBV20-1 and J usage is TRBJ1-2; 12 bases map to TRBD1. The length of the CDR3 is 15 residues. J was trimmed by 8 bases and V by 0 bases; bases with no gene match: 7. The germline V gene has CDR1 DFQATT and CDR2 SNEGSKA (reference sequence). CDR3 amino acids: CSARDRDRGRFGYTF. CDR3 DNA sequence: TGCAGTGCTAGAGACCGGGACAGGGGGCGATTCGGCTACACCTTC.

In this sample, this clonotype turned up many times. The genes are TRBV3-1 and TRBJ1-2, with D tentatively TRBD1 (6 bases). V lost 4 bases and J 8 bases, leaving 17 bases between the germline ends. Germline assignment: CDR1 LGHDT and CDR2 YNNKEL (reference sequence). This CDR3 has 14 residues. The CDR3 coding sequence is TGTGCCAGCAGCCGAAGGCAGTCGGGGGCGGGCTACACCTTC. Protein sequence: CASSRRQSGAGYTF. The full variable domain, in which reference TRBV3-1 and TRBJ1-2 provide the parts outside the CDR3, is DTAVSQTPKYLVTQMGNDKSIKCEQNLGHDTMYWYKQDSKKFLKIMFSYNNKELIINETVPNRFSPKSPDKAHLNLHINSLELGDSAVYFCASSRRQSGAGYTFGSGTRLTVV.

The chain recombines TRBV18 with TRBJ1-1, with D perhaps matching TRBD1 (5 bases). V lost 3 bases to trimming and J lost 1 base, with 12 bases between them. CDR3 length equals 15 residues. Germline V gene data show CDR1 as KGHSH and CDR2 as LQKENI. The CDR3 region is CASSPVGRSNTEAFF. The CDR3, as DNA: TGTGCCAGCTCACCTGTGGGACGGTCGAACACTGAAGCTTTCTTT.